These T cell receptor beta chains were read from a single sample in a study of cytomegalovirus exposure and HLA in healthy donors. Sequencing used immunoSEQ multiplex PCR; TCRdb keeps in-frame clones, though not all of them. The sample includes 150,000 to 200,000 clones, 75% to 80% of them seen just once. Sequencing was carried out using PBMCs. Every receptor here comes from a man in his fifties in good health and CMV-seropositive. The CDR3 runs from the conserved cysteine through the conserved F or W. The listing skips clone size in some rows; elsewhere it reads once, few, many or a size class.

abundance: .; j_gene: TRBJ2-3; v_gene: TRBV7-2; CDR3aa: CASSLRTVGTDTQYF
abundance: .; j_gene: TRBJ1-4; v_gene: TRBV7-2; CDR3aa: CASSLRVANEKLFF
abundance: .; j_gene: TRBJ2-7; v_gene: TRBV6-1; CDR3aa: CASRGQKASYEQYF
abundance: .; j_gene: TRBJ1-4; v_gene: TRBV4-3; CDR3aa: CASSVYRVSSEKLFF
abundance: .; j_gene: TRBJ2-6; v_gene: TRBV19; CDR3aa: CASSLRGNSGANVLTF
abundance: .; j_gene: TRBJ1-2; v_gene: TRBV28; CDR3aa: CASRTGGASYGYTF
abundance: few; j_gene: TRBJ2-5; v_gene: TRBV10-1; CDR3aa: CASSEAGTGETQYF
abundance: .; j_gene: TRBJ1-6; v_gene: TRBV27; CDR3aa: CASSLRGSPLHF
abundance: .; j_gene: TRBJ1-5; v_gene: TRBV19; CDR3aa: CASSILLGGNQPQHF
abundance: .; j_gene: TRBJ1-1; v_gene: TRBV28; CDR3aa: CASSSGGINTEAFF
abundance: .; j_gene: TRBJ2-2; v_gene: TRBV7-6; CDR3aa: CASSFRRRGGENTGELFF
abundance: few; j_gene: TRBJ2-2; v_gene: TRBV5-4; CDR3aa: CASSLDSGVPRELFF
abundance: .; j_gene: TRBJ1-6; v_gene: TRBV28; CDR3aa: CASSPSGTGEPLHF
abundance: .; j_gene: TRBJ2-3; v_gene: TRBV7-2; CDR3aa: CASSLRTGGGTDTQYF
abundance: .; j_gene: TRBJ2-5; v_gene: TRBV28; CDR3aa: CASSTGGAVETQYF
abundance: .; j_gene: TRBJ2-6; v_gene: TRBV5-1; CDR3aa: CASSLGGGTGGLGANVLTF
abundance: .; j_gene: TRBJ1-1; v_gene: TRBV28; CDR3aa: CASSLYRWGMNTEAFF
abundance: .; j_gene: TRBJ2-3; v_gene: TRBV28; CDR3aa: CASSFFGGDTDTQYF
abundance: .; j_gene: TRBJ2-6; v_gene: TRBV7-3; CDR3aa: CASSLTGLAGTNVLTF
abundance: .; j_gene: TRBJ2-3; v_gene: TRBV2; CDR3aa: CASSERGDRTTDTQYF
abundance: .; j_gene: TRBJ2-3; v_gene: TRBV18; CDR3aa: CASFLAYPDTQYF
abundance: .; j_gene: TRBJ2-6; v_gene: TRBV5-1; CDR3aa: CASSFPVSGANVLTF
abundance: .; j_gene: TRBJ1-1; v_gene: TRBV4-1; CDR3aa: CASSQASLNTEAFF
abundance: once; j_gene: TRBJ1-5; v_gene: TRBV2; CDR3aa: CASSFLGTGSSAGNQPQHF
abundance: .; j_gene: TRBJ1-6; v_gene: TRBV7-9; CDR3aa: CASSQTTINNSPLHF
abundance: .; j_gene: TRBJ1-2; v_gene: TRBV11-1; CDR3aa: CASSPRRTNYGYTF
abundance: many; j_gene: TRBJ2-7; v_gene: TRBV18; CDR3aa: CASSPGTGYEQYF
abundance: .; j_gene: TRBJ2-1; v_gene: TRBV6-1; CDR3aa: CASKPQGGTHNEQFF
abundance: few; j_gene: TRBJ2-5; v_gene: TRBV2; CDR3aa: CASSLGIAPQQETQYF